This T cell receptor beta chain derives from a study of graft-versus-host responses after intestinal transplantation. On this clone: Its matching antigen is unknown.

The V gene lost 10 bases and the J gene lost 7 bases, with 15 bases spanning the gap. The CDR3 runs to 12 residues. In germline, CDR1 is SGHRS, CDR2 YFSETQ. Notes on the study in general: GvH clones were identified in recipient marrow, with some first appearing in ileum or blood.

TCRdb's table, derived via immunoSEQ multiplex PCR, lists solely in-frame clones and lacks some. The profile shows some 100,000 clones, approximately 84% of them singletons. The sequence was collected from a human donor who was the organ donor for an intestinal transplant. The sample here was unstimulated CD4+ T cells sorted from spleen or lymph node cells, taken before transplant. The chain is built from TRBV5-1 and TRBJ2-1; D is uncertain. The CDR3 spells CAPGPLSNEQFF. In DNA, the CDR3 is TGCGCCCCCGGCCCCCTCTCGAATGAGCAGTTCTTC.